The sequence of this T cell receptor (beta chain) was determined in a study of breast tumors, draining lymph nodes, adjacent tissues. Points from the study as a whole: Tumor TCR diversity was below lymph nodes but above nontumor tissue.

This clonotype was detected many times. Its antigen remains unidentified. The lymph nodes were axillary draining lymph nodes from breast cancer patients. CDR3 size: 11 residues. The germline CDR1 and CDR2 sequences are SNHLY and FYNNEI. Trimming took off 4 bases at V and 6 bases at J, with 1 base between the two ends. Using its own MiXCR run on the multiplex PCR reads, TCRdb lists one record per CDR3 protein. The sample holds some 150,000 distinct CDR3 sequences; more than 20% are singletons and the top ten take roughly 2.5%. The V and J genes are TRBV2 and TRBJ1-6, with unresolved D. This TCR was sampled from a female donor with breast cancer. Some clones in this sample may be carry-over from other donors' samples. The sequenced sample consisted of axillary lymph node tissue. The CDR3 DNA sequence: TGTGCCAGCAGTGCTAATTCACCCCTCCACTTT. As protein: CASSANSPLHF. Based on the CDR3 plus reference TRBV2 and TRBJ1-6, the full variable domain is EPEVTQTPSHQVTQMGQEVILRCVPISNHLYFYWYRQILGQKVEFLVSFYNNEISEKSEIFDDQFSVERPDGSNFTLKIRSTKLEDSAMYFCASSANSPLHFGNGTRLTVT.